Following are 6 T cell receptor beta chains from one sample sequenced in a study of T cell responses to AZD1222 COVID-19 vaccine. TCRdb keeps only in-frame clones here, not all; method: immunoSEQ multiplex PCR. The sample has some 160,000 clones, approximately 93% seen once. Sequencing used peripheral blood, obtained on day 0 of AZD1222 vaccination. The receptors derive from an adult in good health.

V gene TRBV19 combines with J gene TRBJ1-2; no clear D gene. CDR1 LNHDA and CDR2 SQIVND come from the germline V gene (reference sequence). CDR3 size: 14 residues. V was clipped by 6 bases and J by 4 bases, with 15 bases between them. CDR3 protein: CASSRITDTYGYTF. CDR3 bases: TGTGCCAGTAGCCGCATCACAGACACCTATGGCTACACCTTC.

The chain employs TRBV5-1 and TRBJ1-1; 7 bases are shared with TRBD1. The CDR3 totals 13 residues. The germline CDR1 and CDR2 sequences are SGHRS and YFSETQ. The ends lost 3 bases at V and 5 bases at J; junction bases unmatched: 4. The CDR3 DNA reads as TGCGCCAGCAGCTCCGGACAGGTTACTGAAGCTTTCTTT. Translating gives CASSSGQVTEAFF.

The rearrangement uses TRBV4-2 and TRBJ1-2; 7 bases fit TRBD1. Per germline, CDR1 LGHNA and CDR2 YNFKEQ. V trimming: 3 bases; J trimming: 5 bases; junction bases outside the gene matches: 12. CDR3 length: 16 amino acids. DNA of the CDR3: TGTGCCAGCAGCCAGTCACCGGGACAGTCAATTTATGGCTACACCTTC. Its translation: CASSQSPGQSIYGYTF.

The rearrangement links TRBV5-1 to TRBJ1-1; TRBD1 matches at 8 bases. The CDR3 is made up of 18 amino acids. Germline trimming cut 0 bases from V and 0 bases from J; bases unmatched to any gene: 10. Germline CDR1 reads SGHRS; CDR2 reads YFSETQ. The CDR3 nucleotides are TGCGCCAGCAGCTTGGCGCTGACAGGGGTCGGGATGAACACTGAAGCTTTCTTT. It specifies CASSLALTGVGMNTEAFF. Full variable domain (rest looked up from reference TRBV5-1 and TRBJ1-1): KAGVTQTPRYLIKTRGQQVTLSCSPISGHRSVSWYQQTPGQGLQFLFEYFSETQRNKGNFPGRFSGRQFSNSRSEMNVSTLELGDSALYLCASSLALTGVGMNTEAFFGQGTRLTVV.

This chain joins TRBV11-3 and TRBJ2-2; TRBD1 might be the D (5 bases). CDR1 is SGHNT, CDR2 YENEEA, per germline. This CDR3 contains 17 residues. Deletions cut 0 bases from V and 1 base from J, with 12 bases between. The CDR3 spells CASSLDRWGVNTGELFF. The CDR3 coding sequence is TGTGCCAGCAGCTTAGATAGGTGGGGCGTGAACACCGGGGAGCTGTTTTTT.

The CDR3, as DNA: TGTGCCAGCAGCCAAGATTTCGGGTGGTACTCTGGAAACACCATATATTTT. It is translated as CASSQDFGWYSGNTIYF. This chain connects TRBV14 to TRBJ1-3; D remains unclear. The CDR3 consists of 17 residues. Germline lookup yields CDR1 SGHDN and CDR2 FVKESK. V gave up 0 bases and J gave up 0 bases, with 12 bases separating them.